This T cell receptor beta chain came from a study of cytomegalovirus exposure and HLA in healthy donors. General study findings and limits: TCR beta V- and J-gene trimming, according to a later analysis, was linked to a missense DCLRE1C variant. Reports indicated that the classifier achieved high specificity and sensitivity in diagnosing cytomegalovirus status.

The table lists this clone with a count of one. What it recognizes is unknown. Germline-derived CDR1 and CDR2 are SNHLY and FYNNEI. The ends lost 7 bases at V and 8 bases at J; junction bases unmatched: 5. This CDR3 spans 12 amino acids. The donors, nominally healthy at sampling, likely had unrecorded immune exposures. With 60 Vbeta and 13 Jbeta primers, the PCR was carried out. The repertoire was sequenced with immunoSEQ multiplex PCR; TCRdb's copy has only in-frame clones and lacks some. Of 200,000 to 250,000 clones in the sample, approximately 85% were seen once. Sequences were obtained from PBMCs. The chain recombines TRBV2 with TRBJ1-2; 9 bases agree with TRBD1. The TCR was taken from a woman aged 40 to 55 in good health and CMV-seronegative. The CDR3 DNA sequence: TGTGCCAGCACTGTTACAGGGGGCGGCTACACCTTC. It yields the protein CASTVTGGGYTF.